The 14 T cell receptor beta chains below come from one sample, sequenced in a study of high-grade serous ovarian cancer treatment subgroups. The tumor samples were collected prior to definitive surgery or chemotherapy. Profiling relied on immunoSEQ multiplex PCR, and the TCRdb table lists in-frame clones only, not all of them. Of approximately 2,000 clones listed, 77% are singletons. The sequencing input was tumor tissue. Receptor source: a human donor with high-grade serous ovarian cancer.

In this sample, this clone turned up once. The chain employs TRBV4-3 and TRBJ1-4, with no clear D. The CDR3 is made up of 15 amino acids. From germline, CDR1 is LGHNA and CDR2 YSLEER. The V end was cut by 0 bases, the J end by 8 bases, with 13 bases between. CDR3 protein: CASSQDDQPREKLFF. CDR3 in DNA: TGCGCCAGCAGCCAAGATGACCAACCCAGAGAAAAACTGTTTTTT.

The chain employs TRBV6-5 and TRBJ1-1; D uncertain. The CDR3 is 14 amino acids. V was trimmed by 5 bases and J by 2 bases, leaving 12 bases between them. The germline gives CDR1 MNHEY, CDR2 SVGAGI. The CDR3 is CASSLSDFNTEAFF. In DNA form, the CDR3 reads TGTGCCAGCAGTCTGTCAGACTTTAACACTGAAGCTTTCTTT.

The chain couples TRBV9 to TRBJ2-7; D is perhaps TRBD2 (5 bases). The germline CDR1 and CDR2 sequences are SGDLS and YYNGEE. The ends were cut back, 4 bases at V and 2 bases at J, with 13 bases in the middle. The CDR3 loop spans 14 amino acids. The CDR3 loop is CASSPRLTPYEQYF. The CDR3 coding sequence is TGTGCCAGCAGCCCCCGACTAACTCCCTACGAGCAGTACTTC.

The genes are TRBV5-1 and TRBJ1-3; D unclear. This CDR3 has 15 amino acids. The V end lost 3 bases, the J end lost 0 bases, and 10 bases lay between the germline ends. Per germline, CDR1 SGHRS and CDR2 YFSETQ. CDR3 in amino acids: CASSSDSYSGNTIYF. The CDR3, as DNA: TGCGCCAGCAGCTCGGACTCTTACTCTGGAAACACCATATATTTT.

V usage is TRBV9 and J usage is TRBJ2-2, with TRBD1 identical over 7 bases. V lost 4 bases to trimming and J lost 2 bases; unmatched junction nucleotides: 5. This CDR3 is built from 15 residues. CDR1 and CDR2 from the germline V gene are SGDLS and YYNGEE. For the CDR3, the DNA is TGTGCCAGCAGCCTCCACAGGGGAAACACCGGGGAGCTGTTTTTT. Protein product: CASSLHRGNTGELFF.

The rearrangement joins TRBV11-3 to TRBJ2-1; D perhaps matches TRBD2 (7 bases). Germline V gene sequence: CDR1 SGHNT, CDR2 YENEEA. The CDR3 totals 16 residues. V lost 5 bases and J lost 1, with 15 bases in between. CDR3 nucleotide sequence: TGTGCCAGCAGCGGGGGAGGGGGTGGTTCCTACAATGAGCAGTTCTTC. Translating gives CASSGGGGGSYNEQFF. Full variable domain (rest looked up from reference TRBV11-3 and TRBJ2-1): EAGVVQSPRYKIIEKKQPVAFWCNPISGHNTLYWYLQNLGQGPELLIRYENEEAVDDSQLPKDRFSAERLKGVDSTLKIQPAELGDSAVYLCASSGGGGGSYNEQFFGPGTRLTVL.

The CDR3 DNA follows: TGTGCCAGCAGCTTGTCCACAGGGCACACCGGGGAGCTGTTTTTT. This encodes CASSLSTGHTGELFF. The genes are TRBV5-4 and TRBJ2-2; tentative D call: TRBD1 (6 bases). CDR1 SGHNT and CDR2 YYREEE come from the germline V gene (reference sequence). This CDR3 comprises 15 residues. Trimming pared 1 base from V and 3 bases from J, leaving 10 bases between.

About this clone: Sequence at one end of the junction differs from germline and may be a read error. This sequence joins TRBV7-7 and TRBJ2-5; D is unresolved. The CDR3 loop spans 14 amino acids. The germline gives CDR1 SSHAT, CDR2 FNYEAQ (reference sequence). CDR3 DNA: TGTGCTAGCAGCTTAAATGGGCCAGAAGAGACCCAGTACTTC. It is translated as CASSLNGPEETQYF.

V and J are TRBV7-8 and TRBJ2-5, with TRBD2 identical over 7 bases. Per the germline V gene, CDR1 is SGHVS and CDR2 is FQNEAQ. The CDR3 consists of 15 residues. V gave up 4 bases and J gave up 2 bases; unmatched junction bases: 7. The CDR3 nucleotides are TGTGCCAGCAGCTATACTAGCGAACCACAAGAGACCCAGTACTTC. Translated, it gives CASSYTSEPQETQYF.

The rearrangement joins TRBV7-9 to TRBJ1-2; maybe TRBD1 (5 bases). Trimming took off 3 bases at V and 8 bases at J, with 13 bases between the two ends. CDR3 length equals 13 residues. CDR1 SEHNR and CDR2 FQNEAQ come from the germline V gene (reference sequence). CDR3 region: CASSFGDRRGYTF. CDR3 DNA: TGTGCCAGCAGCTTCGGGGACCGACGCGGCTACACCTTC.

The chain combines TRBV7-2 with TRBJ2-7; tentative D call: TRBD2 (5 bases). Germline CDR1 is SGHTA and CDR2 is FQGNSA. CDR3 size: 14 residues. V lost 2 bases to trimming and J lost 1 base, with 9 bases between them. CDR3 loop: CASSLSGDSYEQYF. The CDR3 DNA sequence: TGTGCCAGCAGCTTATCCGGGGATTCCTACGAGCAGTACTTC.

The chain combines TRBV30 with TRBJ1-2; D is unclear. Germline-derived CDR1 and CDR2 are GTSNPN and SVGIG (reference sequence). The V gene lost 2 bases and the J gene lost 3 bases, with 16 bases spanning the gap. This CDR3 region has 15 residues. CDR3 residues: CAWSFGSSGDYGYTF. The CDR3 nucleotides read TGTGCCTGGAGTTTCGGGTCCAGTGGGGACTATGGCTACACCTTC.

This clone has more than one count but fewer than ten. This chain links TRBV7-3 with TRBJ2-5; TRBD2 agrees at 11 bases. The CDR3 contains 15 residues. Germline loops: CDR1 SGHTA, CDR2 FQGTGA. J gave up 4 bases and V 5 bases, and 6 bases lay outside the gene matches. CDR3 amino acids: CASSPTGTSGETQYF. CDR3 in DNA: TGTGCCAGCAGCCCTACCGGGACTAGCGGAGAGACCCAGTACTTC.

The J gene is TRBJ2-7, the V gene TRBV2; D unclear. V lost 4 bases, J lost 0 bases, and 7 bases lay in between. This CDR3 contains 13 residues. CDR1 and CDR2 (germline): SNHLY, FYNNEI. The CDR3 here is CASSGVDSYEQYF. The CDR3, as DNA: TGTGCCAGCAGTGGGGTGGACTCCTACGAGCAGTACTTC. The full variable domain, rest sourced from reference TRBV2 and TRBJ2-7, is EPEVTQTPSHQVTQMGQEVILRCVPISNHLYFYWYRQILGQKVEFLVSFYNNEISEKSEIFDDQFSVERPDGSNFTLKIRSTKLEDSAMYFCASSGVDSYEQYFGPGTRLTVT.